The 2 T cell receptor beta chains presented below share a single source sample, sequenced in a study of T cell repertoires in cytomegalovirus infection. Their antigens are not known. TCRdb analysed the reads with MiXCR anew, one entry per CDR3 protein. The sample holds 100,000 to 150,000 distinct CDR3 sequences; more than 30% are singletons and the top ten take around 54%. Sequenced here: CD8+ T cells from cultured PBMCs, sampled from culture after CMV antigen stimulation. These receptor sequences come from a human donor in good health (CMV status not recorded). Some clones in this sample may be carry-over from other donors' samples.

This clonotype has ten or more counts. V is TRBV7-6 and J is TRBJ2-5, with TRBD1 matching 10 bases. CDR3 size: 20 residues. CDR1 is SGHVS, CDR2 FNYEAQ, per germline. The V and J ends lost 2 bases and 6 bases, in that order; junction bases with no gene match: 21. The CDR3 loop is CASSLRVGDRGFGYRKTQYF. Here the CDR3 DNA reads TGTGCCAGCAGCTTAAGGGTAGGGGACAGGGGTTTTGGTTATCGGAAGACCCAGTACTTC.

This clonotype has just a few counts. V usage is TRBV10-3 and J usage is TRBJ1-5, with 9 bases lining up with TRBD1. This CDR3 is built from 17 residues. Trimming took 0 bases from V and 0 from J; bases not matched to a gene: 3. Germline assignment: CDR1 ENHRY and CDR2 SYGVKD. This chain's CDR3 is CAISESNRGPSNQPQHF. For the CDR3, the DNA is TGTGCCATCAGTGAGTCAAACAGGGGGCCTAGCAATCAGCCCCAGCATTTT.